The clone carrying this T cell receptor beta chain turned up a few times. Using a J-beta primer mix together with a sample-barcoded 5' primer, a second PCR was run for roughly 6 to 11 cycles. Each CDR3 protein gets one entry after TCRdb re-called the 5' RACE reads with MiXCR. The repertoire has 1 million or so distinct CDR3 sequences, 20% to 25% of them found once; the top ten carry approximately 0.79%. These data are taken from a study of blood T cells in healthy people across ages. Researchers isolated at least 6.5 million PBMCs per sample. Germline CDR1 and CDR2: LNHNV and YYDKDF (reference sequence). V lost 1 base to trimming and J lost 3 bases, with 7 bases between them. The CDR3 sequence is 13 residues long. This sample also belongs to another study, concerning T cells of mothers and their children. That publication notes: Every mother supplied over 9.5 million TCR beta CDR3 reads and every child a few million.

This TCR was sampled from a girl aged 2-9 years in good health. The chain has TRBV15 and TRBJ2-7; the D is unclear. Sequenced: blood. The CDR3 loop is CATSRGQNYEQYF. In DNA form, the CDR3 reads TGTGCCACCAGCAGAGGGCAGAACTACGAGCAGTACTTC.